One sample yielded the 23 T cell receptor beta chains listed below, sequenced in a study of low-dose radiotherapy and immunotherapy resistance in tumors. Indicated time point: after trial treatment. The treatment: LDRT plus nivolumab, ipilimumab, low-dose cyclophosphamide and aspirin (RACIN trial). Covering alpha and beta chains, TRAV- and TRBV-specific primers were used for the first-strand cDNA. The authors ran roughly 20 PCR cycles to amplify TCRs with a constant-region primer and V-primer adapter. TCRdb recomputed calls from the reads with MiXCR, one row per CDR3 protein. The data show 30,000 or so distinct CDR3 sequences, around 50% seen once. Source: PBMCs, taken after low-dose radiotherapy plus immunotherapy. Receptors originate from a male donor with gallbladder cancer.

The chain employs TRBV9 and TRBJ1-6, with TRBD1 matching 9 bases. The germline V gene encodes CDR1 SGDLS and CDR2 YYNGEE. The junction had 12 bases not matched to a gene; V was cut back by 3 bases and J by 8 bases. CDR3 length equals 17 residues. CDR3 DNA sequence: TGTGCCAGCAGCGCTAGAGAGGGACAGGGCTTAGATTCACCCCTCCACTTT. Protein: CASSAREGQGLDSPLHF.

The gene calls are TRBV5-3 and TRBJ1-6, with TRBD1 matching 7 bases. TRBV5-3 is sorted into the ORF group, with uncertain function. Losses at the gene ends were 8 bases for V and 5 bases for J; bases not matched to a gene: 7. CDR3 size: 14 residues. This chain's CDR3 is CASKPGTDNSPLHF. CDR3 in DNA: TGTGCCAGCAAACCCGGGACAGATAATTCACCCCTCCACTTT.

For this clonotype: A far larger clone is off by one base, so a read error is likely. The chain employs TRBV27 and TRBJ2-1; 11 bases align to TRBD2. With V trimmed by 2 bases and J by 10 bases, 4 bases remained unmatched. Per the germline V gene, CDR1 is MNHEY and CDR2 is SMNVEV (reference sequence). The CDR3 extends over 14 amino acids. Here the CDR3 DNA reads TGTGCCAGCAGTTTAGAGACTAGCGGGATCGAGCAGTTCTTC. This encodes CASSLETSGIEQFF.

Ten or more counts support this clonotype. The gene calls are TRBV4-1 and TRBJ2-7; D may be TRBD2 (5 bases). The CDR3 runs 16 residues. V lost 1 base, J lost 0 bases, and 13 bases lay in between. Germline CDR1 and CDR2: MGHRA and YSYEKL. The CDR3 loop reads CASSQVILGTSYEQYF. The CDR3 DNA reads TGCGCCAGCAGCCAAGTCATACTAGGCACCTCCTACGAGCAGTACTTC.

V usage is TRBV5-4 and J usage is TRBJ2-3, with D tentatively TRBD1 or TRBD2 (5 bases each). The V gene's germline CDR1 is SGHNT and CDR2 YYREEE (reference sequence). Trimming shortened V by 5 bases and J by 5 bases, and 15 bases separated the two germline ends. This CDR3 is 14 amino acids long. The CDR3: CASRPGPNKDTQYF. DNA of the CDR3: TGTGCCAGCAGGCCGGGACCAAACAAAGATACGCAGTATTTT.

V gene TRBV5-1 combines with J gene TRBJ2-7; maybe TRBD1 (6 bases). The CDR3 consists of 13 residues. V was shortened by 2 bases and J by 2 bases, with 8 bases between the two germline ends. The germline gives CDR1 SGHRS, CDR2 YFSETQ. CDR3 bases: TGCGCCAGCAGCTTTGAGGGGGCCTACGAGCAGTACTTC. Translating it yields CASSFEGAYEQYF.

This clonotype was seen only a few times. V and J are TRBV2 and TRBJ2-5; 7 positions match TRBD2. This CDR3 spans 13 amino acids. Trimming cost V 4 bases and J 3 bases; bases outside gene matches: 2. CDR1 is SNHLY, CDR2 FYNNEI, per germline. CDR3 nucleotides: TGTGCCAGCAGTGTTCTAGCGGAAGAGACCCAGTACTTC. It encodes CASSVLAEETQYF. Full variable domain (remainder filled in from reference TRBV2 and TRBJ2-5): EPEVTQTPSHQVTQMGQEVILRCVPISNHLYFYWYRQILGQKVEFLVSFYNNEISEKSEIFDDQFSVERPDGSNFTLKIRSTKLEDSAMYFCASSVLAEETQYFGPGTRLLVL.

This chain links TRBV7-3 with TRBJ2-2; D is unclear. The CDR3 covers 14 residues. CDR1 is SGHTA and CDR2 is FQGTGA in the germline V gene. The V and J ends lost 1 base and 3 bases respectively, with 6 bases between them. CDR3 coding DNA: TGTGCCAGCAGCTTAATGGGCGACACCGGGGAGCTGTTTTTT. Protein product: CASSLMGDTGELFF.

This clonotype has only a few counts. This probably arose from a read error, given a far larger clone one base away. This rearrangement joins TRBV2 to TRBJ2-1; a possible D gene is TRBD1 (6 bases). The CDR3 runs to 13 residues. Germline CDR1 is SNHLY and CDR2 is FYNNEI. Trimming removed 5 bases at V and 10 bases at J, with 15 bases between. CDR3 sequence: CASSNRVLHEQFF. The DNA of the CDR3 is TGTGCCAGCAGTAACAGGGTCCTCCACGAGCAGTTCTTC. Supplemented by reference TRBV2 and TRBJ2-1, the full variable domain reads EPEVTQTPSHQVTQMGQEVILRCVPISNHLYFYWYRQILGQKVEFLVSFYNNEISEKSEIFDDQFSVERPDGSNFTLKIRSTKLEDSAMYFCASSNRVLHEQFFGPGTRLTVL.

This clonotype has only one observation. With only one base between it and a far larger clone, this is likely a read error. V gene TRBV6-6 combines with J gene TRBJ2-2, with D possibly being TRBD2 (5 bases). From germline, CDR1 is MNHNY and CDR2 SVGAGI (reference sequence). V lost 5 bases to trimming and J lost 6 bases, with 16 bases between them. The CDR3 is 15 amino acids. The CDR3 loop is CASSDTRILAGELFF. Here the CDR3 DNA reads TGTGCCAGCAGTGACACTAGGATACTCGCCGGGGAGCTGTTTTTT.

As to this clonotype: A read error is the likely source, as a far larger clone sits one nucleotide away. V and J are TRBV13 and TRBJ2-5; D is undetermined. The DNA end is a closer match to TRBJ2-7, so the J assignment may be wrong. Germline CDR1 reads PRHDT; CDR2 reads FYEKMQ (reference sequence). This CDR3 region has 11 residues. The CDR3 sequence is CTSSGNYEQYF. The CDR3 coding sequence is TGTACCAGCAGTGGTAATTACGAGCAGTACTTC.

The V gene is TRBV27, the J gene TRBJ1-1; 8 bases map to TRBD1. Germline V lookup: CDR1 MNHEY, CDR2 SMNVEV (reference sequence). The junction had 1 base not matched to a gene; V was cut back by 3 bases and J by 1 base. The CDR3 length is 14 residues. The DNA of the CDR3 is TGTGCCAGCAGTTTCAGGGGGCAGAACACTGAAGCTTTCTTT. Its protein product is CASSFRGQNTEAFF.

This clonotype was recorded at least ten times. The chain employs TRBV9 and TRBJ2-3, with TRBD2 matching 12 bases. Germline CDR1 and CDR2: SGDLS and YYNGEE. V lost 4 bases, J lost 6 bases, and 3 bases stayed unmatched. The CDR3 is 14 amino acids. The CDR3, as DNA: TGTGCCAGCAGCAGACTAGCGGGGGACGATACGCAGTATTTT. Amino acid sequence: CASSRLAGDDTQYF.

A remark on this clonotype: This probably arose from a read error, given a far larger clone one base away. The CDR3, as DNA: TGTGCCAGCAGTCCTCGCCTAGGGACTTGCGTAACCACAGATACGCAGTATTTT. Its protein product is CASSPRLGTCVTTDTQYF. The rearrangement links TRBV7-9 to TRBJ2-3, with D perhaps matching TRBD2 (6 bases). Trimming took 6 bases from V and 2 from J, leaving 24 bases between them. CDR3 length: 18 amino acids. Germline CDR1 is SEHNR and CDR2 is FQNEAQ (reference sequence). The full variable domain, in which reference TRBV7-9 and TRBJ2-3 provide the parts outside the CDR3, is DTGVSQNPRHKITKRGQNVTFRCDPISEHNRLYWYRQTLGQGPEFLTYFQNEAQLEKSRLLSDRFSAERPKGSFSTLEIQRTEQGDSAMYLCASSPRLGTCVTTDTQYFGPGTRLTVL.

The chain links TRBV4-2 to TRBJ2-3; 7 nucleotides match TRBD2. Germline values: CDR1 LGHNA, CDR2 YNFKEQ. The CDR3 length is 16 residues. V was pared by 1 base and J by 2 bases, with 6 bases of the junction left unmatched. The CDR3 loop reads CASSQVAGALTDTQYF. As DNA, the CDR3 is TGTGCCAGCAGCCAAGTCGCGGGAGCCCTCACAGATACGCAGTATTTT.

Notes on this clonotype: No DNA is shown, since the ends of the CDR3 on it are uncertain; the CDR3 is the one TCRdb lists. This rearrangement joins TRBV21-1 to TRBJ2-2; TRBD1 was called by the table and not checked on the DNA. TRBV21-1 has pseudogene status. Termini included, the CDR3 measures 17 amino acids. The chain's CDR3 is CASSKRGQAPHRGAVFF.

This clonotype has ten or more counts. This chain joins TRBV6-2 or TRBV6-3 and TRBJ2-7, with a weak D call TRBD1 (7 bases). The CDR3 covers 14 residues. Trimming took 2 bases from V and 5 from J, leaving 13 bases between them. Germline assignment: CDR1 MNHEY and CDR2 SVGEGT. CDR3 bases: TGTGCCAGCAGTTACGGCCAGGGGGGCAACGAGCAGTACTTC. Protein: CASSYGQGGNEQYF.

The rearrangement links TRBV28 to TRBJ2-7; 9 bases match TRBD1. Germline trimming cut 6 bases from V and 5 bases from J; bases unmatched to any gene: 11. CDR3 length: 15 amino acids. Germline CDR1 is MDHEN and CDR2 is SYDVKM. CDR3 region: CASSLMTGGLDEQYF. The CDR3 region has the DNA TGTGCCAGCAGCCTGATGACAGGGGGGCTGGACGAGCAGTACTTC.

With respect to this clonotype: A read error is the likely source, as a far larger clone sits one nucleotide away. The rearrangement links TRBV12-3 or TRBV12-4 to TRBJ2-1; D gene unclear. The CDR3 loop spans 13 amino acids. CDR3 loop: CASNLSRHVEQFF. In DNA form, the CDR3 reads TGTGCCAGCAATTTATCAAGACATGTTGAGCAGTTCTTC.

V is TRBV5-4 and J is TRBJ2-6; D call uncertain. Per the germline V gene, CDR1 is SGHNT and CDR2 is YYREEE (reference sequence). This CDR3 contains 13 residues. V dropped 1 base and J dropped 2 bases, with 1 base sitting between them. The CDR3 loop reads CASSLTGANVLTF. The CDR3 DNA follows: TGTGCCAGCAGCTTGACTGGGGCCAACGTCCTGACTTTC.

The J gene is TRBJ2-7, the V gene TRBV5-4, with 11 positions matching TRBD2. CDR3 length equals 15 residues. Germline V gene lookup returns CDR1 SGHNT and CDR2 YYREEE (reference sequence). V was pared by 4 bases and J by 2 bases, with 5 bases of the junction left unmatched. The CDR3 coding sequence is TGTGCCAGCAGCATCTTAGCGGGGGGGCCCTACGAGCAGTACTTC. It yields the protein CASSILAGGPYEQYF.

This clonotype was found a few times. The chain carries TRBV28 and TRBJ2-7; 11 bases match TRBD1. The junction had 6 bases not matched to a gene; V was cut back by 5 bases and J by 3 bases. The CDR3 extends over 15 amino acids. Per germline, CDR1 MDHEN and CDR2 SYDVKM. The CDR3 region is CASSPTDRGLYEQYF. CDR3 DNA: TGTGCCAGCAGTCCGACGGACAGGGGGCTCTACGAGCAGTACTTC.

Remarks on this clonotype: Germline and junction disagree at one end, which may indicate a read error. The chain has TRBV20-1 and TRBJ1-4; no firm D call. The CDR3 is 11 residues long. The V gene's germline CDR1 is DFQATT and CDR2 SNEGSKA (reference sequence). The CDR3 sequence is CSARVSDGFGF. Written as DNA, the CDR3 is TGCAGTGCTAGAGTAAGCGACGGCTTCGGTTTT.